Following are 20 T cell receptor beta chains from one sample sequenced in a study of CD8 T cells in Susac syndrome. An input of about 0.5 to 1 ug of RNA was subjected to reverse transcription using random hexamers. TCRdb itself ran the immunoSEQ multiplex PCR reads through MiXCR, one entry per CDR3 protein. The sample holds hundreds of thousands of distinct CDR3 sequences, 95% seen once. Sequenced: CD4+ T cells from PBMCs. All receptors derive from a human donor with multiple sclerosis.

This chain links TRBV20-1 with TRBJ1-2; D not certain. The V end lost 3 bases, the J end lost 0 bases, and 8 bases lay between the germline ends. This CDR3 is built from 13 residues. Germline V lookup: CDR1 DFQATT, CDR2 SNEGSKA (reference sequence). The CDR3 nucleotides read TGCAGTGCTAGTTGGCGGACTAACTATGGCTACACCTTC. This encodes CSASWRTNYGYTF.

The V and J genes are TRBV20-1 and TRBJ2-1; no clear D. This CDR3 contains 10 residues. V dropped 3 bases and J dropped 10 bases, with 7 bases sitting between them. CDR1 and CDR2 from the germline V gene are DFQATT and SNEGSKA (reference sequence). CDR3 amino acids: CSARKDEQFF. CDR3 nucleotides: TGCAGTGCTAGGAAGGACGAGCAGTTCTTC.

CDR3 sequence (DNA): TGTGCCAGCAGCCAAGATTGGGGATCAGAGACCCAGTACTTC. This sequence encodes CASSQDWGSETQYF. V usage is TRBV4-2 and J usage is TRBJ2-5; D ambiguous. CDR3 length: 14 residues. In germline, CDR1 is LGHNA, CDR2 YNFKEQ. V lost 0 bases and J 4 bases, leaving 9 bases between the germline ends.

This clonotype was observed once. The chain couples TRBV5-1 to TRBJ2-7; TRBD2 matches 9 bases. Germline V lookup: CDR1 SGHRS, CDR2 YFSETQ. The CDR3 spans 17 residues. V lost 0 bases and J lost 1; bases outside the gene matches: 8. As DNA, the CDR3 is TGCGCCAGCAGCTTGGCCTCAGGGGCGGGAGGGTCCTACGAGCAGTACTTC. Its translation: CASSLASGAGGSYEQYF.

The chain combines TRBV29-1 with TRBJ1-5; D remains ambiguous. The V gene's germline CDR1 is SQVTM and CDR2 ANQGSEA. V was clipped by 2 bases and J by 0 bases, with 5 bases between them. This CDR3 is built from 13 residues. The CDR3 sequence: CSVETASNQPQHF. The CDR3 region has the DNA TGCAGCGTTGAAACAGCTAGCAATCAGCCCCAGCATTTT.

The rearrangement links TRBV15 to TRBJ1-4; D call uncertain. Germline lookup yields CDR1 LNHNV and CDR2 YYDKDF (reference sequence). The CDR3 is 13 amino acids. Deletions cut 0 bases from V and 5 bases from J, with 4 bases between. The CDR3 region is CATSRDSNEKLFF. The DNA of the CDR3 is TGTGCCACCAGCAGAGATTCCAATGAAAAACTGTTTTTT.

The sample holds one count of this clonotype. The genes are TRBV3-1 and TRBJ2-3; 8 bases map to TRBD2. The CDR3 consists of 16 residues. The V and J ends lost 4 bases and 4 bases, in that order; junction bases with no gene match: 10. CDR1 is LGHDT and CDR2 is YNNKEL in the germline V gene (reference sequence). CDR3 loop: CASSRSGTLVADTQYF. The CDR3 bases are TGTGCCAGCAGCCGTAGCGGGACCCTCGTCGCAGATACGCAGTATTTT.

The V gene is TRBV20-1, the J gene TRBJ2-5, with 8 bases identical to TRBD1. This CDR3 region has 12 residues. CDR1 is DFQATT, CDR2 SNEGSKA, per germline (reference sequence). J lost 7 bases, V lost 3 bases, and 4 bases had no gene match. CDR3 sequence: CSASDRGWTQYF. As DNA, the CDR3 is TGCAGTGCTAGCGACAGGGGTTGGACCCAGTACTTC.

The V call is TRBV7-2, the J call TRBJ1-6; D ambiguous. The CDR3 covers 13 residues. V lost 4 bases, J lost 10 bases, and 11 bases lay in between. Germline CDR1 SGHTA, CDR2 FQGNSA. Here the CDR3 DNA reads TGTGCCAGCAGCTCCGAGTTTCGGTCACCCCTCCACTTT. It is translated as CASSSEFRSPLHF.

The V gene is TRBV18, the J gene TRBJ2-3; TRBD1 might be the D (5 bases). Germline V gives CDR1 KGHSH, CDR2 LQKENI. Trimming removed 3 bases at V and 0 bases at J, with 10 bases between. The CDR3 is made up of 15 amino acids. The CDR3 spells CASSPTGSSTDTQYF. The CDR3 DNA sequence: TGTGCCAGCTCACCTACAGGTTCGAGCACAGATACGCAGTATTTT.

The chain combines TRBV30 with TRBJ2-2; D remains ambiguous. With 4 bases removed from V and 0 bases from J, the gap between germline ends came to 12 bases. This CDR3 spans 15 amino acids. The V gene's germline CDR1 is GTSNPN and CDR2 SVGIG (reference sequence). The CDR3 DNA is TGTGCCTGGACTAGGCAGTTCGCGAACACCGGGGAGCTGTTTTTT. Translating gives CAWTRQFANTGELFF.

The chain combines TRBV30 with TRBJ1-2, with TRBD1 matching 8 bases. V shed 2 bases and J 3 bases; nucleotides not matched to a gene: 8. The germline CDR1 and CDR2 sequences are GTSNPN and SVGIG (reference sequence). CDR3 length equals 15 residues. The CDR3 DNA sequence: TGTGCCTGGAGTACACCCGACAGGGGCCACTATGGCTACACCTTC. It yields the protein CAWSTPDRGHYGYTF.

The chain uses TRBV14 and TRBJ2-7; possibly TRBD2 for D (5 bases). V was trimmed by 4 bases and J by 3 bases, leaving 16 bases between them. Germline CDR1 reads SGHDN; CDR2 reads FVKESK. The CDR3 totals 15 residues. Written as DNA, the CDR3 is TGTGCCAGCAGCCGAGGCCGGGGTAGTGGCTACGAGCAGTACTTC. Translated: CASSRGRGSGYEQYF.

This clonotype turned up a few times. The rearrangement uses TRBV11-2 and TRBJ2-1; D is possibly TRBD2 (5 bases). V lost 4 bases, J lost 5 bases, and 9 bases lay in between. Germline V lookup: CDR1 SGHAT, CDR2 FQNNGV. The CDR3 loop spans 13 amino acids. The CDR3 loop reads CASSSYGDNEQFF. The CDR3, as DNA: TGTGCCAGCAGCTCCTACGGGGACAATGAGCAGTTCTTC.

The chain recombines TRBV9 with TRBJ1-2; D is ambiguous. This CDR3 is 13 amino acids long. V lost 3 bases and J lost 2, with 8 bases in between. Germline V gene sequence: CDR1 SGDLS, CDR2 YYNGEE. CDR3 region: CASSADQNYGYTF. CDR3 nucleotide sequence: TGTGCCAGCAGCGCCGACCAGAACTATGGCTACACCTTC.

The CDR3 loop reads CATQTRVGDTQYF. For the CDR3, the DNA is TGTGCCACCCAGACACGGGTTGGGGATACGCAGTATTTT. The chain has TRBV15 and TRBJ2-3; D uncertain. The CDR3 loop spans 13 amino acids. The germline gives CDR1 LNHNV, CDR2 YYDKDF (reference sequence). V gave up 8 bases and J gave up 6 bases, with 15 bases separating them.

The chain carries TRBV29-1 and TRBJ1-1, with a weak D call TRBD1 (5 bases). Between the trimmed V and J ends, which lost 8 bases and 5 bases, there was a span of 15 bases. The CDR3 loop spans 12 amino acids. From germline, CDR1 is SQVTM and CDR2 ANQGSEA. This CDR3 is CSSVRARTEAFF. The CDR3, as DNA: TGCAGCTCCGTCAGGGCCCGAACTGAAGCTTTCTTT. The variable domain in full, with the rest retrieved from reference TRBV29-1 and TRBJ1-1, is SAVISQKPSRDICQRGTSLTIQCQVDSQVTMMFWYRQQPGQSLTLIATANQGSEATYESGFVIDKFPISRPNLTFSTLTVSNMSPEDSSIYLCSSVRARTEAFFGQGTRLTVV.

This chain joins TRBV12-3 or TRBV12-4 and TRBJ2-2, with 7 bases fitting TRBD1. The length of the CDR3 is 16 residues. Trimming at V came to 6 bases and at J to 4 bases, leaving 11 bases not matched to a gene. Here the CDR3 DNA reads TGTGCCAGCAGCCGACAGGGCTCGGTAGGCACCGGGGAGCTGTTTTTT. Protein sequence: CASSRQGSVGTGELFF.

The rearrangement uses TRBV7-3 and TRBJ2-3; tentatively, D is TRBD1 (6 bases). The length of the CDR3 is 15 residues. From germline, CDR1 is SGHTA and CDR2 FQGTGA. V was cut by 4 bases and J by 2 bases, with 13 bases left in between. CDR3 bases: TGTGCCAGCAGCTCGGCCGGACAGTCCACAGATACGCAGTATTTT. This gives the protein CASSSAGQSTDTQYF.

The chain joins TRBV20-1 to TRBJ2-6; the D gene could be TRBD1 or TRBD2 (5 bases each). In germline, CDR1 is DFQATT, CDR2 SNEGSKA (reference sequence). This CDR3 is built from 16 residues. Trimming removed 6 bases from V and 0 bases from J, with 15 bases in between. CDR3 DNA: TGCAGTGCCGTCGGACGGGGCCTCTCTGGGGCCAACGTCCTGACTTTC. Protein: CSAVGRGLSGANVLTF.